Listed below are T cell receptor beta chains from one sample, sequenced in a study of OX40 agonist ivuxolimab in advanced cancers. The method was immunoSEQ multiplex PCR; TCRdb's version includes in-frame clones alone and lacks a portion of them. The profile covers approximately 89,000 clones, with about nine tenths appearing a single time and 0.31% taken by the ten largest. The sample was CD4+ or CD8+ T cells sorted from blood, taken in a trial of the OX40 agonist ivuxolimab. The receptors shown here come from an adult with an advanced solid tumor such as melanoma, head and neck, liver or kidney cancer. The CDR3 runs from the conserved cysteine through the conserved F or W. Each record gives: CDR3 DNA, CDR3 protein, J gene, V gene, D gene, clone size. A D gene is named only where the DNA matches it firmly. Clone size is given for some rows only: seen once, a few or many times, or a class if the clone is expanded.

TGCGCCAGCAGCCACGGACAGGCGAACACCGGGGAGCTGTTTTTT	CASSHGQANTGELFF	TRBJ2-2	TRBV5-1	TRBD1	NA
TGTGCCCCCCCGCGGGCTGAAGCTTTCTTT	CAPPRAEAFF	TRBJ1-1	TRBV6-4	NA	NA
TGTGCCAGCAGAAGACAGAGGGGGATGGAGACCCAGTACTTC	CASRRQRGMETQYF	TRBJ2-5	TRBV11-2	NA	NA
TGTGCCAGCAGCTTAGACGTGTGGGGGGTGGACACTGAAGCTTTCTTT	CASSLDVWGVDTEAFF	TRBJ1-1	TRBV7-2	NA	NA
TGTGCCAGCAGCCAAGGGAACAGCGGGGGGGCGTCCTACGAGCAGTACTTC	CASSQGNSGGASYEQYF	TRBJ2-7	TRBV4-2	TRBD2	NA
TGTGCCAGCAACTCCGGGGGGTCGAACACCGGGGAGCTGTTTTTT	CASNSGGSNTGELFF	TRBJ2-2	TRBV6-1	TRBD2	NA
TGTGCCAGTAGTAACTTCGAGGGGCGCTCCCTCTATGGCTACACCTTC	CASSNFEGRSLYGYTF	TRBJ1-2	TRBV19	NA	NA
TGCGCCAGCAGCCAAGAAACCCTACAGGGCTCAACGAACACTGAAGCTTTCTTT	CASSQETLQGSTNTEAFF	TRBJ1-1	TRBV4-1	NA	NA
TGTGCCAGCAGCCGGGGGGCGGGGGACACCTACGAGCAGTACTTC	CASSRGAGDTYEQYF	TRBJ2-7	TRBV5-6	NA	few
TGTGCCAGCAGTCCCAGGGTTGGAAACACCATATATTTT	CASSPRVGNTIYF	TRBJ1-3	TRBV5-8	NA	NA
TGTGCCAGCAATACGAGGGCCCCCACAGATACGCAGTATTTT	CASNTRAPTDTQYF	TRBJ2-3	TRBV6-5	NA	once
TGCGCCAGCTCGGGACTAGCGGGGGGGCCTGAAGTTGAGCAGTTCTTC	CASSGLAGGPEVEQFF	TRBJ2-1	TRBV5-1	TRBD2	NA
TGTGCCGCCGCGAGGGACAGGGACACCGGGGAGCTGTTTTTT	CAAARDRDTGELFF	TRBJ2-2	TRBV10-3	TRBD1	NA
TGTGCCAGCAGCCCCCTGCAGGGCGGGGGGTACGAGCAGTACTTC	CASSPLQGGGYEQYF	TRBJ2-7	TRBV9	TRBD2	NA
TGTGCCAGCAGCAGAGAGGGGGCTTACTATGGCTACACCTTC	CASSREGAYYGYTF	TRBJ1-2	TRBV5-4	TRBD1	NA
TGTGCCAGCAGTGAAAGGACGGACACTGAAGCTTTCTTT	CASSERTDTEAFF	TRBJ1-1	TRBV2	NA	NA
TGTGCCAGCAGCCAAGCAAACCTAAACTATGGCTACACCTTC	CASSQANLNYGYTF	TRBJ1-2	TRBV4-2	NA	NA
TGTGCCAGTAGTATAGCAGGGACTAGCGCGGGAGAGACCCAGTACTTC	CASSIAGTSAGETQYF	TRBJ2-5	TRBV19	TRBD2	NA
TGTGCCACCGGTCGGGGCAGCTCTGGAAACACCATATATTTT	CATGRGSSGNTIYF	TRBJ1-3	TRBV6-1	NA	NA
TGTGCCAGCAGCCCGAGTACAAATACGCAGTATTTT	CASSPSTNTQYF	TRBJ2-3	TRBV7-2	NA	once
TGTGCCAGCAGCCGGGGACAGGAAAATGAAAAACTGTTTTTT	CASSRGQENEKLFF	TRBJ1-4	TRBV7-9	TRBD1	NA
TGTGCCAGCAGCTTAAATTCCCGGAATTCACCCCTCCACTTT	CASSLNSRNSPLHF	TRBJ1-6	TRBV7-9	NA	NA
TGTGCCAGCACGGAGAACACCGGGGAGCTGTTTTTT	CASTENTGELFF	TRBJ2-2	TRBV2	NA	NA
TGCGCCAGCAGCCCCTACGGTAGTGAGGTCGATGAGCAGTTCTTC	CASSPYGSEVDEQFF	TRBJ2-1	TRBV5-1	NA	few
TGTGCCAGCAGTCACAATACAGGGTTCGTCACCTACGAGCAGTACTTC	CASSHNTGFVTYEQYF	TRBJ2-7	TRBV16	NA	NA
TGTGCCAGCAGTGACAGGGCTTCTTCCTACGAGCAGTACTTC	CASSDRASSYEQYF	TRBJ2-7	TRBV6-1	NA	NA
TGCGCCAGCAGTGAGGACTTAAACAAAGAGACCCAGTACTTC	CASSEDLNKETQYF	TRBJ2-5	TRBV10-1	NA	once
TGTGCCAGCACCCCCAGACAGGGGCGGTTGTTCCGTAGCAGTCAGTTCTTC	CASTPRQGRLFRSSQFF	TRBJ2-1	TRBV2	TRBD1	NA
TGTGCCAGCCGACAGGGGGGGCACGAGCAGTACTTC	CASRQGGHEQYF	TRBJ2-7	TRBV19	TRBD1	NA
TGTGCCACCAGCAGGGGGCCCGAGCAGTACTTC	CATSRGPEQYF	TRBJ2-7	TRBV7-2	TRBD1	NA
TGCGCCAGCAGCTTGGGGTCAGGGTTGAGCTATGGCTACACCTTC	CASSLGSGLSYGYTF	TRBJ1-2	TRBV5-1	NA	NA
TGTGCCACCAGCGTACCAGGGGGCACGTACGAGCAGTACTTC	CATSVPGGTYEQYF	TRBJ2-7	TRBV15	TRBD1	once
TGTGCCAGCAGTGGTATCCGGGACAGTTATAGCAATCAGCCCCAGCATTTT	CASSGIRDSYSNQPQHF	TRBJ1-5	TRBV6-1	TRBD1	NA
TGTGCCAGCAGTTCTCCGGGGGGTATAGCTGAAGCTTTCTTT	CASSSPGGIAEAFF	TRBJ1-1	TRBV28	NA	NA
TGTGCCAGCCACGAGGGGAAGAAAGAGACCCAGTACTTC	CASHEGKKETQYF	TRBJ2-5	TRBV28	NA	NA
TGTGCCAGTAGTGTAAGGAACACTGAAGCTTTCTTT	CASSVRNTEAFF	TRBJ1-1	TRBV19	NA	NA
TGTGCCAGCAGTCCGGGGAGCTATGGCTACACCTTC	CASSPGSYGYTF	TRBJ1-2	TRBV6-1	NA	NA
TGTGCCAGCAGTTTGGGACGACAGGGGTCTAACTACAATGAGCAGTTCTTC	CASSLGRQGSNYNEQFF	TRBJ2-1	TRBV27	TRBD1	NA
TGTGCCACCAGCAATTTCGGCAGGGGTGGGGAGACCCAGTACTTC	CATSNFGRGGETQYF	TRBJ2-5	TRBV15	NA	NA